What follows is one T cell receptor beta chain and its context. Its antigen is unknown. No much larger clone is present one base from it, and per-base qualities are unavailable. The CDR3 regions of human TCRbeta chains were subjected to immunosequencing. The study's processing was this. Repertoire TCRs were matched against a reference library of SARS-CoV-2-specific TCRs generated with the MIRA antigen-specificity platform. Breadth was defined as the fraction of unique TCRs that were SARS-CoV-2-associated. Depth was defined as the fraction of total T cells that were SARS-CoV-2-associated. Using the MIRA data, every spike-specific TCR was mapped to the spike region that the TCR reacted to and assigned to either a CD4 or a CD8 class. Log10-transformed breadth and depth values were compared by one-way ANOVA with Sidak's multiple comparisons tests. In its TCRdb copy, this immuneACCESS table keeps in-frame sequences only and misses some clones. Where compared with another copy, unresolved V genes explain less than half of these, and the others have no known cause. V and J calls plus clone size are reproduced from that table; the DNA served to infer D and trimming. Recorded for this sample are 150,000 to 200,000 clones; around 94% of them occurred a single time. The ten largest account for around 0.66% of the sample.

This entry is derived from a study of T cell responses to AZD1222 COVID-19 vaccine (dated by TCRdb to the early 2020s). Turning to the overall study: AZD1222 recipients whose second dose came at about 4 weeks and those whose second dose came at about 12 weeks were combined into one group, since spike-specific TCR depth and breadth did not differ between the two schedules. Trial participants were enrolled by age into subgroups of 18-55, 56-69 and 70-plus years, and roughly 150, 30 and 60 TCR-sequenced participants, respectively, were included in these subgroups. TCR sequencing covered more than 230 trial participants: 200 to 220 given two doses of AZD1222 and 26 given two doses of MenACWY control vaccine. Here is what the overall study found, with its caveats: No day 14 peak-response samples were available, so repertoires were characterized only after the peak T cell response. Conclusions about previously exposed vaccinees are limited because only a handful of AZD1222 recipients were SARS-CoV-2 seropositive at baseline. After two AZD1222 doses, both the breadth and the depth of spike-specific TCRs were significantly higher than at day 0 and than in MenACWY recipients. Participants were mostly white British, with more females than males. The authors suggested clonal diversity may have been underestimated. The 56-69-year group was small, and its depth increase did not reach significance, likely because of low power. CD4 TCRs associated with the vaccine covered the entire spike protein, and the dominant responses were in regions 160-218 and 743-854. Reportedly, almost half of the unique spike-specific TCRs recognized epitopes lying outside the regions that are mutated in the B.1.351 and B.1.1.7 variants.

The CDR3 runs 14 amino acids, cysteine and phenylalanine included. Only CDR3 DNA remains: 42 bases, in frame from the first base. Taken from the germline V gene, the CDR1 and CDR2 loops are SGHTS and YDEGEE. Trimmed from V: 2 bases; trimmed from J: 9 bases; junction bases lacking a gene match: 8. According to the study, the label for this sample's time point signals: baseline before first vaccination. Samples from vaccinated people were obtained from the UK trials COV001 and COV002, which included a single-blind randomized controlled phase 2/3 trial of AZD1222 (ChAdOx1 nCoV-19) in healthy adults. For TCRbeta chain sequencing, PBMC samples were collected from trial participants at day 0 and at day 28 after the second dose.

Here the chain combines TRBV5-8 and TRBJ1-5, and 7 bases in between align with TRBD1. This TCR came from an adult in good health. The specimen comprised peripheral blood, sampled on day 0 of AZD1222 vaccination. The encoded CDR3 is CASSLGQVQWPQHF. The DNA is TGTGCCAGCAGCTTAGGACAGGTGCAGTGGCCCCAGCATTTT.